The entry below gives a single TCR beta chain sequence along with its context. The antigen is not known. The data were produced by immunoSEQ multiplex PCR, yet TCRdb's version contains in-frame clones alone and is incomplete. The profile shows roughly 5,300 clones, about 46% of them singletons. These data come from a study of siplizumab effects on memory and regulatory T cells. The mixed lymphocyte reaction cells were cocultured at 37°C for more than five days. Germline V lookup: CDR1 SEHNR, CDR2 FQNEAQ (reference sequence). V dropped 6 bases and J dropped 10 bases, with 13 bases sitting between them. The CDR3 has 12 amino acids.

V gene TRBV7-9 combines with J gene TRBJ2-1; D is perhaps TRBD2 (5 bases). The sequence came from a human donor in good health; the cells came from an allogeneic mixed lymphocyte reaction. Some clones in this sample may be carry-over from other donors' samples. The sequencing sample was made of CFSE-low (dividing) CD8+ T cells sorted from an allogeneic mixed lymphocyte reaction. This CDR3 reads CASRYYGGEQFF. The CDR3 DNA follows: TGTGCCAGCAGATACTACGGAGGAGAGCAGTTCTTC.